This T cell receptor beta chain was recovered during a study of blood T cell repertoires in COVID-19. Overall study: The samples span acute and convalescent COVID-19 from the United States, Italy and Spain. T cells, B-cell-depleted T cells, or PBMCs provided the cDNA or gDNA that served as material.

Original processing methods: Estimation of nucleated cell counts relied on the amplification of reference gene primers. The protocol was immunoSEQ multiplex PCR, while the TCRdb copy is restricted to in-frame clones and leaves out a portion. Clone size and the V and J calls come from that table; the DNA yielded D and trimming. This table has tens of thousands of clones, roughly 76% appearing once. Looked up from germline, CDR1 is MDHEN and CDR2 is SYDVKM. V lost 4 bases, J lost 13 bases, and 20 bases lay in between. There are 14 residues in the CDR3. The chain couples TRBV28 to TRBJ2-1; D perhaps matches TRBD2 (7 bases). The sequencing input was peripheral blood. The origin of this receptor is a woman aged 45-59 years with acute or convalescent COVID-19. The CDR3 region is CASSWAGRGVGQFF. CDR3 DNA: TGTGCCAGCAGTTGGGCGGGGAGGGGGGTAGGACAGTTCTTC. Filled out from reference TRBV28 and TRBJ2-1, the complete variable domain reads DVKVTQSSRYLVKRTGEKVFLECVQDMDHENMFWYRQDPGLGLRLIYFSYDVKMKEKGDIPEGYSVSREKKERFSLILESASTNQTSMYLCASSWAGRGVGQFFGPGTRLTVL.